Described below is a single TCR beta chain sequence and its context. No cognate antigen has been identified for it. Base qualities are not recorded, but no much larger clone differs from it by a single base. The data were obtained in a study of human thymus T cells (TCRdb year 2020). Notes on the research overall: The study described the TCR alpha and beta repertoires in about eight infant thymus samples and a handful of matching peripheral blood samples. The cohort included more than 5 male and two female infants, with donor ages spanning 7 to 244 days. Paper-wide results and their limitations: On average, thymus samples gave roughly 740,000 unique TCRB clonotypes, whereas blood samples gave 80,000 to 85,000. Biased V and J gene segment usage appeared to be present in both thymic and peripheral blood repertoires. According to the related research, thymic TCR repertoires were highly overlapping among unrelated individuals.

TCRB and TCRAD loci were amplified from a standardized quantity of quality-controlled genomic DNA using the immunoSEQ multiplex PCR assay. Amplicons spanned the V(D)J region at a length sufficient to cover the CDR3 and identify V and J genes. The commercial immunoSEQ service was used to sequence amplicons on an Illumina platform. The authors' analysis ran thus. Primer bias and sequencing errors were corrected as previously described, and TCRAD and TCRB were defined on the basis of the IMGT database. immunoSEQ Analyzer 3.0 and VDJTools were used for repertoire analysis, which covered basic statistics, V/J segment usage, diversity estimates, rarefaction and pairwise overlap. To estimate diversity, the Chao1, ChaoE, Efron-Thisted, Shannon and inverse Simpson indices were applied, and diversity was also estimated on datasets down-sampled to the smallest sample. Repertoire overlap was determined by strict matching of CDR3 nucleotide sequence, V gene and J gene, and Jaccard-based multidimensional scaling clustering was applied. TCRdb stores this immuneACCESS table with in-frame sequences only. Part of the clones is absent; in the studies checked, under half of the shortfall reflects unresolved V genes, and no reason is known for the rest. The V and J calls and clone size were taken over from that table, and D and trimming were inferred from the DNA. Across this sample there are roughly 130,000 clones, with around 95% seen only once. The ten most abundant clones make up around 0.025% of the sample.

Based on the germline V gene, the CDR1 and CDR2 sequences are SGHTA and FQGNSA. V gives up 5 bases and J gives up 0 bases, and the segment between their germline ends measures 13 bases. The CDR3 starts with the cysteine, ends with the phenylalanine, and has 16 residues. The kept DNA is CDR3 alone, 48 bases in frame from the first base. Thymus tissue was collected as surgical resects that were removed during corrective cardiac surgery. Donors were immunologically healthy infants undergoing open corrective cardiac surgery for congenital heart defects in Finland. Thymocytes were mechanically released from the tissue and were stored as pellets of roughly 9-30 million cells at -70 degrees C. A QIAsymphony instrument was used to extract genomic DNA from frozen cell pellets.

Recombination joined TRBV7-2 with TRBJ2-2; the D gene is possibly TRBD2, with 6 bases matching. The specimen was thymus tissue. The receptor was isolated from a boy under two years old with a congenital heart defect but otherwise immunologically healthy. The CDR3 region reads CASSPAPGANTGELFF. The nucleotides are TGTGCCAGCAGCCCAGCCCCGGGGGCGAACACCGGGGAGCTGTTTTTT.